This record covers a single T cell receptor beta chain. Its cognate antigen is unknown. This sample stems from a study of graft-versus-host responses after intestinal transplantation. Study background: Each recipient received anti-thymocyte globulin induction, then tacrolimus and steroids for 2 to 3 years. Study-wide results and caveats: Patients who carried graft-donor T cell macrochimerism also had high graft-versus-host to host-versus-graft clonal ratios in their allografts. GvH clones occurred in recipient marrow; some first appeared in ileum or blood.

Per germline, CDR1 MGHRA and CDR2 YSYEKL. J gave up 3 bases and V 1 base, and 8 bases lay outside the gene matches. This CDR3 region has 17 residues. Sequencing used immunoSEQ multiplex PCR; TCRdb keeps in-frame clones, though not all of them. The table has 70,000 to 95,000 clones, about 90% seen once. The sequenced sample was unstimulated CD4+ T cells sorted from spleen or lymph node cells, obtained before intestinal transplant. J is TRBJ2-3 and V is TRBV4-1; 9 positions agree with TRBD2. This receptor was obtained from a human donor who received an intestinal transplant. The CDR3 sequence is CASSQVWVAGVTDTQYF. In DNA form, the CDR3 reads TGCGCCAGCAGCCAAGTTTGGGTAGCGGGGGTTACAGATACGCAGTATTTT.